A selection of T cell receptor beta chains follows, all from one sample in a study of T cell responses to AZD1222 COVID-19 vaccine. Assay used: immunoSEQ multiplex PCR; TCRdb lists only in-frame clones, some missing. Of around 80,000 clones in the sample, 92% were seen once. Sequenced here: peripheral blood, sampled 28 days after the second AZD1222 dose. The origin of the receptors is an adult who received the AZD1222 COVID-19 vaccine. CDR3s include the opening cysteine and the closing phenylalanine or tryptophan. D genes are given only for firm matches. A clone size is listed for some rows: how often the clone was seen (once, few, many), or a class if it is expanded.

J | size | V | D | CDR3 | DNA
TRBJ1-1 | - | TRBV29-1 | - | CSVELSLNTEAFF | TGCAGCGTTGAACTCAGCCTAAACACTGAAGCTTTCTTT
TRBJ2-6 | once | TRBV30 | TRBD1 | CAWSITGAGANVLTF | TGTGCCTGGAGTATCACAGGGGCTGGGGCCAACGTCCTGACTTTC
TRBJ2-7 | - | TRBV2 | TRBD1 | CASSVGDRDEQYF | TGTGCCAGCAGTGTCGGGGACAGGGACGAGCAGTACTTC
TRBJ1-2 | - | TRBV10-2 | - | CASSESGGVNGYTF | TGCGCCAGCAGTGAGTCTGGAGGGGTCAATGGCTACACCTTC
TRBJ1-2 | - | TRBV6-2/TRBV6-3 | - | CASSFEGRVYGYTF | TGTGCCAGCAGTTTTGAGGGTAGGGTCTATGGCTACACCTTC
TRBJ2-5 | - | TRBV5-4 | - | CASSVAPGGAGETQYF | TGTGCCAGCAGCGTGGCCCCCGGCGGGGCGGGTGAGACCCAGTACTTC
TRBJ1-6 | - | TRBV27 | - | CASSSGASYNSPLHF | TGTGCCAGCAGTTCAGGGGCCAGCTATAATTCACCCCTCCACTTT
TRBJ2-7 | - | TRBV3-1/TRBV3-2 | TRBD2 | CASSQGWGLASEQYF | TGTGCCAGCAGCCAAGGCTGGGGACTAGCGAGCGAGCAGTACTTC
TRBJ2-7 | - | TRBV6-5 | TRBD2 | CASSYRVGGSIYEQYF | TGTGCCAGCAGTTACAGGGTAGGCGGGAGTATCTACGAGCAGTACTTC
TRBJ2-2 | - | TRBV6-5 | - | CAGRTGRTGELFF | TGTGCCGGCAGAACAGGGCGGACCGGGGAGCTGTTTTTT
TRBJ2-5 | - | TRBV30 | - | CAWGQEETQYF | TGTGCCTGGGGGCAGGAGGAGACCCAGTACTTC
TRBJ1-6 | - | TRBV11-2 | - | CASSLAEGGSPLHF | TGTGCCAGCAGCTTAGCTGAGGGAGGGTCACCCCTCCACTTT
TRBJ1-5 | - | TRBV4-2 | - | CASSQGSLGNQPQHF | TGTGCCAGCAGCCAAGGTTCGTTGGGGAATCAGCCCCAGCATTTT
TRBJ1-2 | - | TRBV19 | - | CASSIVGPYGYTF | TGTGCCAGTAGTATAGTAGGACCTTATGGCTACACCTTC
TRBJ1-1 | - | TRBV25-1 | - | CASSEFTTEAFF | TGTGCCAGCAGTGAATTTACCACTGAAGCTTTCTTT
TRBJ1-6 | - | TRBV3-1/TRBV3-2 | - | CASSQVKDNSPLHF | TGTGCCAGCAGCCAAGTTAAAGATAATTCACCCCTCCACTTT
TRBJ1-1 | - | TRBV30 | TRBD1 | CAWSHRGRTEAFF | TGTGCCTGGAGTCACAGGGGTAGGACTGAAGCTTTCTTT
TRBJ1-1 | - | TRBV5-1 | - | CASSLAVDSYSANTEAFF | TGCGCCAGCAGCTTGGCCGTCGACAGCTACTCAGCGAACACTGAAGCTTTCTTT
TRBJ2-6 | once | TRBV6-5 | - | CASSYSEFSGANVLTF | TGTGCCAGCAGTTACTCGGAGTTCTCTGGGGCCAACGTCCTGACTTTC
TRBJ1-2 | - | TRBV19 | - | CASSIGRGRDTF | TGTGCCAGTAGTATAGGACGAGGAAGGGACACCTTC
TRBJ2-2 | - | TRBV5-1 | TRBD2 | CASSLSTSGRTNTGELFF | TGCGCCAGCAGCTTGAGTACTAGCGGGAGAACGAACACCGGGGAGCTGTTTTTT
TRBJ1-1 | - | TRBV7-9 | TRBD1 | CASSLRQGGDFMNTEAFF | TGTGCCAGCAGCCTGAGACAGGGTGGGGACTTCATGAACACTGAAGCTTTCTTT
TRBJ1-2 | once | TRBV29-1 | TRBD1 | CSVNIQGGYGYTF | TGCAGCGTCAACATACAGGGGGGGTATGGCTACACCTTC
TRBJ2-7 | - | TRBV6-6 | - | CASSYNMRGTYEQYF | TGTGCCAGCAGTTATAATATGAGGGGCACCTACGAGCAGTACTTC
TRBJ1-1 | - | TRBV3-1/TRBV3-2 | - | CASSQSGTEAFF | TGTGCCAGCAGCCAATCAGGTACTGAAGCTTTCTTT
TRBJ1-2 | - | TRBV30 | - | CAWSFSEWGYTF | TGTGCCTGGAGTTTTAGTGAGTGGGGCTACACCTTC
TRBJ2-7 | - | TRBV3-1/TRBV3-2 | TRBD2 | CASSQDRGGYEQYF | TGTGCCAGCAGCCAAGACCGCGGGGGCTACGAGCAGTACTTC
TRBJ2-2 | - | TRBV13 | - | CASSLTLATGELFF | TGTGCCAGCAGCTTAACACTAGCTACCGGGGAGCTGTTTTTT
TRBJ2-1 | - | TRBV6-1 | - | CASSEMGLEGQFF | TGTGCCAGCAGTGAAATGGGGTTGGAGGGGCAGTTCTTC
TRBJ1-3 | - | TRBV6-5 | - | CASSYEPDPSGNTIYF | TGTGCCAGCAGCTACGAACCGGACCCCTCTGGAAACACCATATATTTT
TRBJ1-2 | - | TRBV29-1 | TRBD1 | CSVEDTRGPYYGYTF | TGCAGCGTTGAAGACACAAGGGGGCCCTACTATGGCTACACCTTC
TRBJ2-5 | - | TRBV11-2 | - | CASSLAGQVIETQYF | TGTGCCAGCAGCTTAGCGGGCCAGGTTATTGAGACCCAGTACTTC
TRBJ2-2 | - | TRBV9 | TRBD1 | CASSVVGGPNTGELFF | TGTGCCAGCAGCGTGGTAGGGGGCCCGAACACCGGGGAGCTGTTTTTT
TRBJ2-1 | - | TRBV9 | TRBD2 | CASSRLAGGPYNEQFF | TGTGCCAGCAGCAGACTAGCGGGAGGGCCCTACAATGAGCAGTTCTTC
TRBJ1-5 | - | TRBV19 | - | CASSIDQGPGQPQHF | TGTGCCAGTAGTATAGATCAGGGTCCTGGGCAGCCCCAGCATTTT
TRBJ1-1 | - | TRBV28 | - | CASSSSDRKAFF | TGTGCCAGCAGTTCCTCCGACAGGAAAGCTTTCTTT
TRBJ1-1 | - | TRBV30 | - | CAWSVRAMNTEAFF | TGTGCCTGGAGTGTCCGGGCCATGAACACTGAAGCTTTCTTT